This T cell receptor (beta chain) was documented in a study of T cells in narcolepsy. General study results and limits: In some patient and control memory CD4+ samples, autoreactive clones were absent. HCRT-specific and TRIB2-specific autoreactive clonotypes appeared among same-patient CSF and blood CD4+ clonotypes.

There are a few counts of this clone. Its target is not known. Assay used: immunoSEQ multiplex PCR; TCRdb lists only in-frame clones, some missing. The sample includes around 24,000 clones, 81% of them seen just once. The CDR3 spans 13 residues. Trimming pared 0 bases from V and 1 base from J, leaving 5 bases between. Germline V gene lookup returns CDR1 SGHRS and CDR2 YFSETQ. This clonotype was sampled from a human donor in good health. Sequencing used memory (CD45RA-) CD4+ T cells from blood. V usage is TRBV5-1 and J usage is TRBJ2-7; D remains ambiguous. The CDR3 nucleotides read TGCGCCAGCAGCTTGGCCAGGTCCTACGAGCAGTACTTC. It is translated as CASSLARSYEQYF.